Detailed here is one TCR beta chain. The CDR3 loop spans 14 amino acids. Trimming shortened V by 7 bases and J by 7 bases, and 17 bases separated the two germline ends. The germline CDR1 and CDR2 sequences are ENHRY and SYGVKD. The sample originates from a study of shared clonotypes between healthy human individuals. Here immunoSEQ multiplex PCR was the method, and the copy in TCRdb shows in-frame clones only, minus some. The sample holds 2 million to 2.5 million clones; around 92% are singletons and the top ten take approximately 0.39%. Input material: naive CD4+ T cells from PBMCs. As to subset: CD45RA+ positively selected. The chain is built from TRBV10-3 and TRBJ2-1, with D unclear. The origin of this receptor is a young man in good health. Some clones in this sample may be carry-over from other donors' samples. CDR3 residues: CAIKSIRSGNEQFF. For the CDR3, the DNA is TGTGCCATCAAATCAATAAGATCCGGGAATGAGCAGTTCTTC.